These 2 T cell receptor beta chains were all obtained from the same sample, sequenced in a study of T cells in women clearing cervical HPV infection. Sequenced by immunoSEQ multiplex PCR; TCRdb stores in-frame clones only, minus some. The sample's table shows 45,000 to 55,000 clones. Sample: blood buffy coat. These receptors all stem from a woman aged 18-70 years with a cervical HPV16 infection that either progressed to CIN3+ or cleared (not recorded which).

In the case of this clone: From the germline J gene comes the end of the CDR3, since the read stops 3 residues before it. This rearrangement joins TRBV4-1 to TRBJ2-5, with D perhaps TRBD1 (6 bases). Germline CDR1 and CDR2: MGHRA and YSYEKL. V dropped 4 bases and J dropped 5 bases, with 14 bases sitting between them. This CDR3 is built from 14 residues. Incomplete CDR3 DNA: TGCGCCAGCAGCCCAGGGGATCTAGGGGAGACC. It yields the protein CASSPGDLGET. In full, the CDR3 is CASSPGDLGETQYF.

Comments on this clone: With the read ending 3 residues before the CDR3 end, the germline J gene is used to fill in that end. The rearrangement uses TRBV5-1 and TRBJ2-3; 9 bases are shared with TRBD1. The CDR3 covers 13 residues. Per germline, CDR1 SGHRS and CDR2 YFSETQ. V shed 8 bases, J shed 0 bases, and the junction held 1 base outside the gene matches. CDR3 DNA (partial): TGCGCCAGTGGGACAGGGAGCACAGATACG. This gives the protein CASGTGSTDT. In full, the CDR3 is CASGTGSTDTQYF.